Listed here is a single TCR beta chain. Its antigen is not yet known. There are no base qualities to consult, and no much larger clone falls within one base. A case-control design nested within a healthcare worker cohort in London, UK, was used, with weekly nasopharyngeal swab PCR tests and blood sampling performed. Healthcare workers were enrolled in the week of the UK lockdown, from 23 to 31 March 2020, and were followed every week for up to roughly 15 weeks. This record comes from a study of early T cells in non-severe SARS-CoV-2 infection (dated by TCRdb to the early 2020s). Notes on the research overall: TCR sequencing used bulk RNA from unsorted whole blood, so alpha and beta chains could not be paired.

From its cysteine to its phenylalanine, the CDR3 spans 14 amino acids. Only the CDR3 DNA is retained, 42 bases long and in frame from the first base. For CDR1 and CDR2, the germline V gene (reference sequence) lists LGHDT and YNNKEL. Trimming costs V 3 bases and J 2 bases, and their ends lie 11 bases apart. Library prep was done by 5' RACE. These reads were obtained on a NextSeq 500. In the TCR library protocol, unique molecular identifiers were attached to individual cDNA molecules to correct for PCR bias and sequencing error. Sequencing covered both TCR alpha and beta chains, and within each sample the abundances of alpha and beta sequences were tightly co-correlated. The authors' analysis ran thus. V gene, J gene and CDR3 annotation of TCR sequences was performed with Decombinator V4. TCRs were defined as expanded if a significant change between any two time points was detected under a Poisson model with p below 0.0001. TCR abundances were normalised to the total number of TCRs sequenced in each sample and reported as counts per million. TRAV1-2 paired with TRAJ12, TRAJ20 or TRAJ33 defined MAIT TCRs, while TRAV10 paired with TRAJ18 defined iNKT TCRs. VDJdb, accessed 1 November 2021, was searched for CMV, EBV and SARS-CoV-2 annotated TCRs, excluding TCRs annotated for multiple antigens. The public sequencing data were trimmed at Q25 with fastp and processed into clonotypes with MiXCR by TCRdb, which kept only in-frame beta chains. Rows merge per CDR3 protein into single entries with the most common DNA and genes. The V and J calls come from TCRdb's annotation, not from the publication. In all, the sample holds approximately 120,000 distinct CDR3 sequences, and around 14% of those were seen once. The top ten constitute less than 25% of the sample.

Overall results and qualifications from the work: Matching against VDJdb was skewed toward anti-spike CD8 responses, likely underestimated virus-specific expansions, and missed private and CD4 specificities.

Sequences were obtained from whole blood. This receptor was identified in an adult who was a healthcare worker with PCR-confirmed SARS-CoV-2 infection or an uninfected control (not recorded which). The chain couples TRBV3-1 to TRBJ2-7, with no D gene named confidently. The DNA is TGTGCCAGCAGCCAGATAGAGCAACCCTACGAGCAGTACTTC. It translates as CASSQIEQPYEQYF.